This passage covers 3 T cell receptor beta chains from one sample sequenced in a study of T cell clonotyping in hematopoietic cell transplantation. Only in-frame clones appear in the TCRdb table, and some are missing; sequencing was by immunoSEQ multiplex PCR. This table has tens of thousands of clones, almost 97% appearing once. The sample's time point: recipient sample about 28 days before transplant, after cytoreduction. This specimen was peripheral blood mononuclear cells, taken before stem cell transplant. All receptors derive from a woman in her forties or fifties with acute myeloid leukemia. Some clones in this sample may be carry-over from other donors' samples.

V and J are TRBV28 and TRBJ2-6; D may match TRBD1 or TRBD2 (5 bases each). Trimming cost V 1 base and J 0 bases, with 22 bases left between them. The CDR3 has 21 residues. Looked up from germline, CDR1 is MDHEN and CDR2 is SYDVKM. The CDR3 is CASSLSLLSGTVLSGANVLTF. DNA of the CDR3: TGTGCCAGCAGTTTATCCTTGTTATCCGGGACGGTCCTCTCTGGGGCCAACGTCCTGACTTTC.

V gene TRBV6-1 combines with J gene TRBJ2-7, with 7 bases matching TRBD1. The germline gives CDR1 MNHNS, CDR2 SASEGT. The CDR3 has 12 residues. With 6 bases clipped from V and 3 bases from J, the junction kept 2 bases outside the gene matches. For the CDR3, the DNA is TGTGCCAGCAGCTCAGGGGGCTACGAGCAGTACTTC. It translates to CASSSGGYEQYF.

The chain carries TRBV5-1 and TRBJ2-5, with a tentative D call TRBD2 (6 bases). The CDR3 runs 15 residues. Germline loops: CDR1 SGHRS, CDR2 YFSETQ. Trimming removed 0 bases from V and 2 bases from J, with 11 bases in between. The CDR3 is CASSLALAGQETQYF. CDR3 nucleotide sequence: TGCGCCAGCAGCTTGGCGTTGGCGGGGCAAGAGACCCAGTACTTC.